The 24 T cell receptor beta chains reported below all come from one sample, sequenced in a study of cytomegalovirus exposure and HLA in healthy donors. Libraries were prepared by immunoSEQ multiplex PCR; TCRdb keeps only in-frame clonotypes and omits some of them. The sample shows under 300,000 clones, 90% of them seen only once. Material for sequencing was PBMCs. These receptors were taken from a woman aged 18-30 years in good health and CMV-seronegative.

The V call is TRBV5-4, the J call TRBJ1-2; 7 bases align to TRBD1. Trimming removed 4 bases from V and 8 bases from J; junction bases left unmatched: 8. Per germline, CDR1 SGHNT and CDR2 YYREEE (reference sequence). CDR3 size: 13 residues. Here the CDR3 reads CASSLQGQGGYTF. The CDR3 bases are TGTGCCAGCAGCCTACAGGGGCAAGGCGGCTACACCTTC. The whole variable domain, remainder taken from reference TRBV5-4 and TRBJ1-2, is ETGVTQSPTHLIKTRGQQVTLRCSSQSGHNTVSWYQQALGQGPQFIFQYYREEENGRGNFPPRFSGLQFPNYSSELNVNALELDDSALYLCASSLQGQGGYTFGSGTRLTVV.

The chain links TRBV28 to TRBJ1-2; D not certain. CDR1 MDHEN and CDR2 SYDVKM come from the germline V gene. Trimming took 4 bases from V and 4 from J, leaving 10 bases between them. This CDR3 region has 13 residues. The CDR3 protein is CASSSGRSYGYTF. The CDR3 bases are TGTGCCAGCAGTTCCGGTAGGAGCTATGGCTACACCTTC.

This sequence joins TRBV6-5 and TRBJ1-6; D remains unclear. With 2 bases removed from V and 6 bases from J, the gap between germline ends came to 11 bases. Germline CDR1 reads MNHEY; CDR2 reads SVGAGI. The length of the CDR3 is 15 residues. The CDR3 protein is CASSYSGPFNSPLHF. CDR3 sequence (DNA): TGTGCCAGCAGTTACAGCGGCCCTTTTAATTCACCCCTCCACTTT.

The chain's CDR3 is CASSPTGDGGNTIYF. The CDR3 DNA follows: TGTGCCAGCAGTCCTACAGGGGACGGTGGAAACACCATATATTTT. V is TRBV7-9 and J is TRBJ1-3; 7 bases match TRBD1. The germline V gene encodes CDR1 SEHNR and CDR2 FQNEAQ (reference sequence). The J segment lost 3 bases and the V segment lost 6 bases, leaving 8 bases of the junction unmatched. The length of the CDR3 is 15 residues.

The chain has TRBV27 and TRBJ2-4; TRBD1 matches at 7 bases. Germline V gene data show CDR1 as MNHEY and CDR2 as SMNVEV (reference sequence). This CDR3 spans 14 amino acids. The trim removed 5 bases at V and 6 bases at J, leaving 7 bases unmatched. The CDR3 DNA sequence: TGTGCCAGCAGTCCGAGGACAGGCCTAAACATTCAGTACTTC. This codes for CASSPRTGLNIQYF.

The gene calls are TRBV7-9 and TRBJ2-7; D is unresolved. CDR3 length: 15 amino acids. The germline V and J ends were trimmed by 3 bases and 2 bases, with 14 bases remaining between them. Germline CDR1 and CDR2: SEHNR and FQNEAQ (reference sequence). The CDR3 spells CASSLASAATYEQYF. For the CDR3, the DNA is TGTGCCAGCAGCTTGGCCTCGGCGGCGACCTACGAGCAGTACTTC.

The rearrangement uses TRBV7-9 and TRBJ1-6; D remains unclear. This CDR3 region has 13 residues. CDR1 SEHNR and CDR2 FQNEAQ come from the germline V gene (reference sequence). Trimming left V 7 bases short and J 9 bases short, with 13 bases between. The CDR3 here is CASTGLIGSPLHF. In DNA, the CDR3 is TGTGCCAGCACTGGGCTGATAGGTTCACCCCTCCACTTT.

V gene TRBV5-1 combines with J gene TRBJ2-2; 10 nucleotides line up with TRBD1. CDR3 size: 17 residues. CDR1 SGHRS and CDR2 YFSETQ come from the germline V gene. The J segment lost 4 bases and the V segment lost 4 bases, leaving 10 bases of the junction unmatched. The CDR3 protein is CASSLQLTGGSTGELFF. The CDR3 nucleotides read TGCGCCAGCAGCCTTCAGTTGACAGGGGGCTCCACCGGGGAGCTGTTTTTT.

The chain carries TRBV5-4 and TRBJ2-1; TRBD2 is a possible D gene (6 bases). The CDR3 covers 15 residues. Per germline, CDR1 SGHNT and CDR2 YYREEE (reference sequence). Deletions cut 1 base from V and 5 bases from J, with 13 bases between. This chain's CDR3 is CASSLWIGGNNEQFF. The CDR3, as DNA: TGTGCCAGCAGCTTGTGGATCGGGGGAAACAATGAGCAGTTCTTC. The entire variable domain, with the rest obtained from reference TRBV5-4 and TRBJ2-1, is as follows: ETGVTQSPTHLIKTRGQQVTLRCSSQSGHNTVSWYQQALGQGPQFIFQYYREEENGRGNFPPRFSGLQFPNYSSELNVNALELDDSALYLCASSLWIGGNNEQFFGPGTRLTVL.

The chain combines TRBV7-9 with TRBJ2-5; TRBD2 aligns across 9 bases. V shed 1 base and J 1 base; nucleotides not matched to a gene: 4. CDR1 is SEHNR and CDR2 is FQNEAQ in the germline V gene (reference sequence). This CDR3 contains 16 residues. CDR3 region: CASSLVSSGTQETQYF. For the CDR3, the DNA is TGTGCCAGCAGCTTAGTATCTAGCGGGACCCAAGAGACCCAGTACTTC.

The V gene is TRBV5-1, the J gene TRBJ2-7, with a tentative D call TRBD2 (5 bases). The length of the CDR3 is 13 residues. Germline V lookup: CDR1 SGHRS, CDR2 YFSETQ. Trimming removed 1 base from V and 6 bases from J, with 11 bases in between. The CDR3 is CASSLMRAGEQYV. CDR3 nucleotides: TGCGCCAGCAGCTTGATGCGGGCTGGCGAGCAGTACGTC.

This clone was seen a single time. V usage is TRBV6-5 and J usage is TRBJ2-3; maybe TRBD2 (5 bases). This CDR3 is 15 amino acids long. Per the germline V gene, CDR1 is MNHEY and CDR2 is SVGAGI. Trimming took 5 bases from V and 5 from J, leaving 17 bases between them. This chain's CDR3 is CASSTFLGSIDTQYF. CDR3 coding DNA: TGTGCCAGCAGTACCTTTTTAGGGAGTATAGATACGCAGTATTTT.

CDR3: CASSSYTSTSWQYF. The CDR3 nucleotides are TGTGCCAGCAGTTCCTATACTTCTACGAGCTGGCAGTACTTC. This rearrangement joins TRBV27 to TRBJ2-7; D is undetermined. The CDR3 sequence is 14 residues long. The germline CDR1 and CDR2 sequences are MNHEY and SMNVEV (reference sequence). The ends were cut back, 4 bases at V and 9 bases at J, with 19 bases in the middle.

This sequence joins TRBV5-1 and TRBJ1-3, with D perhaps TRBD1 (6 bases). Trimming shortened V by 2 bases and J by 0 bases, and 12 bases separated the two germline ends. Germline assignment: CDR1 SGHRS and CDR2 YFSETQ. The CDR3 totals 16 residues. Written as DNA, the CDR3 is TGCGCCAGCAGCTTAGGGGGACCGAACTCTGGAAACACCATATATTTT. It translates to CASSLGGPNSGNTIYF. Full variable domain (outside the CDR3, taken from reference TRBV5-1 and TRBJ1-3): KAGVTQTPRYLIKTRGQQVTLSCSPISGHRSVSWYQQTPGQGLQFLFEYFSETQRNKGNFPGRFSGRQFSNSRSEMNVSTLELGDSALYLCASSLGGPNSGNTIYFGEGSWLTVV.

This clone was detected once. The CDR3 loop reads CASSQAGLPTNQPQHF. As DNA, the CDR3 is TGCGCCAGCAGCCAAGCGGGACTCCCCACGAATCAGCCCCAGCATTTT. J is TRBJ1-5 and V is TRBV4-1; possibly TRBD1 for D (5 bases). The V end was cut by 1 base, the J end by 4 bases, with 14 bases between. The CDR3 extends over 16 amino acids. Germline V gene lookup returns CDR1 MGHRA and CDR2 YSYEKL.

This chain connects TRBV7-8 to TRBJ2-1, with D uncertain. CDR3 size: 15 residues. Trimming took 7 bases from V and 0 from J, leaving 13 bases between them. Germline CDR1 reads SGHVS; CDR2 reads FQNEAQ. The CDR3 loop reads CASNPPLSSYNEQFF. The CDR3 bases are TGTGCCAGCAACCCTCCACTAAGCTCCTACAATGAGCAGTTCTTC. Based on the CDR3 plus reference TRBV7-8 and TRBJ2-1, the full variable domain is GAGVSQSPRYKVAKRGQDVALRCDPISGHVSLFWYQQALGQGPEFLTYFQNEAQLDKSGLPSDRFFAERPEGSVSTLKIQRTQQEDSAVYLCASNPPLSSYNEQFFGPGTRLTVL.

CDR3: CAWSMDPGDRTEAFF. Here the CDR3 DNA reads TGTGCCTGGAGTATGGACCCGGGGGACAGGACTGAAGCTTTCTTT. The chain uses TRBV30 and TRBJ1-1; 8 bases match TRBD1. Germline V CDR1 and CDR2: GTSNPN, SVGIG (reference sequence). V shed 2 bases, J shed 5 bases, and the junction held 10 bases outside the gene matches. This CDR3 region has 15 residues. Complete variable domain (other parts from reference TRBV30 and TRBJ1-1): SQTIHQWPATLVQPVGSPLSLECTVEGTSNPNLYWYRQAAGRGLQLLFYSVGIGQISSEVPQNLSASRPQDRQFILSSKKLLLSDSGFYLCAWSMDPGDRTEAFFGQGTRLTVV.

This chain links TRBV4-3 with TRBJ1-1; D remains unclear. Trimming removed 4 bases from V and 0 bases from J, with 6 bases in between. This CDR3 is 13 amino acids long. The V gene's germline CDR1 is LGHNA and CDR2 YSLEER. The CDR3 coding sequence is TGCGCCAGCAGCCTGACACTGAACACTGAAGCTTTCTTT. Protein: CASSLTLNTEAFF.

This clone was seen a few times. The chain joins TRBV2 to TRBJ2-7; 9 bases are a match to TRBD1. The V gene end was trimmed by 9 bases and the J gene end by 5 bases; junction bases not matched to a gene: 8. Germline V lookup: CDR1 SNHLY, CDR2 FYNNEI. CDR3 length: 13 residues. CDR3: CASVSGTGNEQYV. The CDR3 DNA reads TGTGCCAGTGTGTCCGGGACAGGGAACGAGCAGTACGTC.

The rearrangement links TRBV5-1 to TRBJ1-3; TRBD1 is a possible D gene (6 bases). Trimming cost V 4 bases and J 2 bases, with 13 bases left between them. Germline V gives CDR1 SGHRS, CDR2 YFSETQ. This CDR3 contains 15 residues. The CDR3 loop reads CASSPSGTTGNTIYF. CDR3 nucleotides: TGCGCCAGCAGCCCATCCGGGACAACTGGAAACACCATATATTTT.

The chain couples TRBV27 to TRBJ2-7, with a possible D match to TRBD1 (7 bases). CDR1 is MNHEY and CDR2 is SMNVEV in the germline V gene (reference sequence). This CDR3 spans 15 amino acids. The V end was cut by 2 bases, the J end by 5 bases, with 16 bases between. CDR3 bases: TGTGCCAGCAGTTTACGGCAGGGGGGAGGAGACGAGCAGTACGTC. This encodes CASSLRQGGGDEQYV.

This clone was found once. The chain joins TRBV5-4 to TRBJ2-5, with 10 bases lining up with TRBD2. Per the germline V gene, CDR1 is SGHNT and CDR2 is YYREEE (reference sequence). Trimming removed 0 bases from V and 4 bases from J; junction bases left unmatched: 0. The CDR3 is made up of 14 amino acids. The CDR3 sequence is CASSLASGGETQYF. For the CDR3, the DNA is TGTGCCAGCAGCTTGGCTAGCGGGGGAGAGACCCAGTACTTC.

The gene calls are TRBV19 and TRBJ1-5, with 10 bases identical to TRBD1. This CDR3 is built from 17 residues. From germline, CDR1 is LNHDA and CDR2 SQIVND (reference sequence). Losses at the gene ends were 5 bases for V and 0 bases for J; bases not matched to a gene: 7. The CDR3 sequence is CASSPGQGQYSNQPQHF. Here the CDR3 DNA reads TGTGCCAGTAGTCCGGGACAGGGGCAATATAGCAATCAGCCCCAGCATTTT.

The genes are TRBV4-1 and TRBJ1-5; D ambiguous. CDR3 length: 14 amino acids. Trimming removed 1 base from V and 4 bases from J, with 8 bases in between. CDR1 is MGHRA, CDR2 YSYEKL, per germline. The CDR3 nucleotides read TGCGCCAGCAGCCAAGGAACACCTAATCAGCCCCAGCATTTT. It encodes CASSQGTPNQPQHF.